The 25 T cell receptor beta chains presented below share a single source sample, sequenced in a study of blood T cell repertoires in COVID-19. The repertoire was sequenced with immunoSEQ multiplex PCR; TCRdb's copy has only in-frame clones and lacks some. Here the sample spans fewer than 300,000 clones, 90% being singletons. Material: PBMCs or T cells enriched from blood (not recorded which). These receptors were taken from a woman in her twenties or thirties who had recovered from COVID-19.

The J gene is TRBJ1-2, the V gene TRBV5-1, with 7 bases identical to TRBD1. Germline V gene sequence: CDR1 SGHRS, CDR2 YFSETQ. The CDR3 is 15 amino acids. Trimming cost V 1 base and J 4 bases; bases outside gene matches: 7. The CDR3, as DNA: TGCGCCAGCAGCTTGCAACAGGGGCACTTCTATGGCTACACCTTC. Amino acids: CASSLQQGHFYGYTF.

This chain connects TRBV27 to TRBJ2-1; 9 bases align to TRBD2. CDR3 size: 15 residues. Germline V CDR1 and CDR2: MNHEY, SMNVEV (reference sequence). Losses at the gene ends were 6 bases for V and 4 bases for J; bases not matched to a gene: 7. For the CDR3, the DNA is TGTGCCAGCAGCTATAGCGGGAGCAAATACAATGAGCAGTTCTTC. Amino acids: CASSYSGSKYNEQFF.

This sequence joins TRBV5-1 and TRBJ2-7, with D perhaps matching TRBD1 (5 bases). The CDR3 totals 13 residues. Trimming took 4 bases from V and 6 from J, leaving 14 bases between them. CDR1 and CDR2 from the germline V gene are SGHRS and YFSETQ. The CDR3 spells CASSLRATAEQYF. For the CDR3, the DNA is TGCGCCAGCAGCCTGCGAGCGACAGCCGAGCAGTACTTC.

This chain joins TRBV7-5 and TRBJ2-2; the table assigns TRBD1, which was not confirmed against the DNA. TRBV7-5 is a known pseudogene. This CDR3 has 17 amino acids. The CDR3 spells CARSSLPGTGDTGELFF. The CDR3 DNA is TGTGCCAGAAGCTCTTTACCCGGGACAGGGGACACCGGGGAGCTGTTTTTT.

V is TRBV15 and J is TRBJ1-1, with 7 bases aligning to TRBD1. Germline trimming cut 4 bases from V and 4 bases from J; bases unmatched to any gene: 6. The CDR3 has 14 residues. The germline V gene encodes CDR1 LNHNV and CDR2 YYDKDF (reference sequence). This CDR3 reads CATSNEPGGTEAFF. In nucleotides, the CDR3 is TGTGCCACCAGCAACGAGCCAGGGGGCACTGAAGCTTTCTTT.

The V gene is TRBV18, the J gene TRBJ1-1; weak D call: TRBD1 (6 bases). Trimming left V 4 bases short and J 2 bases short, with 11 bases between. The germline gives CDR1 KGHSH, CDR2 LQKENI. This CDR3 is 14 amino acids long. CDR3: CASSQGRGNTEAFF. As DNA, the CDR3 is TGTGCCAGCTCACAAGGCAGGGGTAACACTGAAGCTTTCTTT.

This clone was seen just once. J is TRBJ2-7 and V is TRBV5-4; 13 nucleotides align to TRBD2. Germline assignment: CDR1 SGHNT and CDR2 YYREEE (reference sequence). The junction had 11 bases not matched to a gene; V was cut back by 4 bases and J by 10 bases. The CDR3 loop spans 15 amino acids. CDR3 in amino acids: CASSHKRTSGSEQYF. CDR3 nucleotides: TGTGCCAGCAGCCATAAACGGACTAGCGGGAGCGAACAGTACTTC.

The V gene is TRBV21-1, the J gene TRBJ1-6. TRBV21-1 is reported as a pseudogene. The CDR3 length is 15 residues. The CDR3 reads CASSKVFFLFSPLHF. For the CDR3, the DNA is TGTGCCAGCAGCAAAGTTTTTTTCTTGTTTTCACCCCTCCACTTT.

V gene TRBV19 combines with J gene TRBJ1-4; TRBD1 might be the D (6 bases). The CDR3 is 15 amino acids. Looked up from germline, CDR1 is LNHDA and CDR2 is SQIVND (reference sequence). V lost 6 bases to trimming and J lost 8 bases, with 19 bases between them. The CDR3: CASSDVGHRGEKLFF. The CDR3, as DNA: TGTGCCAGTAGCGATGTGGGACACAGAGGGGAAAAACTGTTTTTT.

The chain is built from TRBV6-2 or TRBV6-3 and TRBJ2-7, with 8 bases matching TRBD1. The CDR3 is made up of 13 amino acids. The ends lost 6 bases at V and 6 bases at J; junction bases unmatched: 7. CDR1 and CDR2 from the germline V gene are MNHEY and SVGEGT. The CDR3 protein is CASSTGGLLEQYF. CDR3 nucleotides: TGTGCCAGCAGCACAGGGGGTCTCCTCGAGCAGTACTTC.

This rearrangement joins TRBV19 to TRBJ1-1; 7 bases are a match to TRBD1. Germline V gene data show CDR1 as LNHDA and CDR2 as SQIVND (reference sequence). The ends lost 8 bases at V and 1 base at J; junction bases unmatched: 7. The CDR3 has 14 amino acids. As DNA, the CDR3 is TGTGCCAGTGCATCGGACAGGAAGAACACTGAAGCTTTCTTT. It codes for CASASDRKNTEAFF.

The V and J genes are TRBV7-2 and TRBJ2-1, with D maybe TRBD2 (6 bases). CDR1 is SGHTA, CDR2 FQGNSA, per germline. V lost 0 bases, J lost 8 bases, and 17 bases lay in between. The CDR3 runs 16 residues. CDR3 in amino acids: CASSLAALLAADEQFF. As DNA, the CDR3 is TGTGCCAGCAGCTTAGCGGCCTTGTTAGCGGCGGATGAGCAGTTCTTC.

The chain employs TRBV7-2 and TRBJ1-2; D is unclear. V was pared by 5 bases and J by 5 bases, with 15 bases between. The CDR3 has 14 amino acids. CDR1 and CDR2 from the germline V gene are SGHTA and FQGNSA. The CDR3 reads CASSPSISGYGYTF. Here the CDR3 DNA reads TGTGCCAGCAGCCCCTCGATCAGCGGTTATGGCTACACCTTC.

The genes are TRBV5-6 and TRBJ1-2; tentatively, D is TRBD1 (5 bases). CDR3 length: 14 amino acids. V was trimmed by 3 bases and J by 4 bases, leaving 13 bases between them. CDR1 and CDR2 from the germline V gene are SGHDT and YYEEEE. The CDR3 nucleotides read TGTGCCAGCAGCTCTGGGTCGGACACCTATGGCTACACCTTC. Translated: CASSSGSDTYGYTF.

The V and J genes are TRBV5-6 and TRBJ1-5, with D hard to call. The V and J ends lost 0 bases and 1 base respectively, with 2 bases between them. CDR3 length: 13 residues. From germline, CDR1 is SGHDT and CDR2 YYEEEE. CDR3 DNA: TGTGCCAGCAGCTTGGCGAGCAATCAGCCCCAGCATTTT. It encodes CASSLASNQPQHF.

This clone was recorded a few times. The chain uses TRBV4-1 and TRBJ2-3, with D unclear. Trimming stripped 0 bases from V and 4 bases from J, with 8 bases between. CDR1 and CDR2 from the germline V gene are MGHRA and YSYEKL. There are 14 residues in the CDR3. Here the CDR3 reads CASSQDPRADTQYF. The CDR3 DNA reads as TGCGCCAGCAGCCAAGATCCACGAGCAGATACGCAGTATTTT.

The CDR3 is CASSRSSGQGSETQYF. In DNA form, the CDR3 reads TGCGCCAGCAGCCGATCGTCAGGACAGGGGTCAGAGACCCAGTACTTC. This chain uses TRBV4-3 with TRBJ2-5; 9 bases are shared with TRBD1. Losses at the gene ends were 4 bases for V and 4 bases for J; bases not matched to a gene: 10. Germline-derived CDR1 and CDR2 are LGHNA and YSLEER. This CDR3 has 16 residues.

This clone was seen a handful of times. The chain links TRBV7-2 to TRBJ1-5; 7 bases map to TRBD1. Germline loops: CDR1 SGHTA, CDR2 FQGNSA. J lost 5 bases, V lost 6 bases, and 10 bases had no gene match. This CDR3 comprises 15 residues. The CDR3 DNA follows: TGTGCCAGCAGTTCGGACAGGTTTAGAGATCAGCCCCAGCATTTT. It yields the protein CASSSDRFRDQPQHF.

This clone was seen just once. The chain couples TRBV28 to TRBJ1-4, with a tentative D call TRBD1 (5 bases). CDR3 size: 15 residues. Germline-derived CDR1 and CDR2 are MDHEN and SYDVKM. V was cut by 2 bases and J by 8 bases, with 15 bases left in between. In DNA form, the CDR3 reads TGTGCCAGCAGTTTACAGGGAGGAAGAGGAGAAAAACTGTTTTTT. Its protein is CASSLQGGRGEKLFF.

The rearrangement links TRBV19 to TRBJ1-5, with 7 bases matching TRBD1. V shed 4 bases and J 1 base; nucleotides not matched to a gene: 4. Germline V CDR1 and CDR2: LNHDA, SQIVND (reference sequence). CDR3 length equals 15 residues. The CDR3 sequence is CASSTTGYSNQPQHF. The CDR3 DNA sequence: TGTGCCAGTAGTACGACAGGGTACAGCAATCAGCCCCAGCATTTT.

The CDR3, as DNA: TGCGCCAGCAGCCAAGAGGGTTATGGGCTAAGCAATCAGCCCCAGCATTTT. It codes for CASSQEGYGLSNQPQHF. V gene TRBV4-1 combines with J gene TRBJ1-5, with D uncertain. Trimming removed 0 bases from V and 1 base from J, with 13 bases in between. The CDR3 contains 17 residues. The germline V gene encodes CDR1 MGHRA and CDR2 YSYEKL.

This chain connects TRBV19 to TRBJ1-5; D might be TRBD1 (6 bases). Germline-derived CDR1 and CDR2 are LNHDA and SQIVND (reference sequence). CDR3 length equals 16 residues. V lost 4 bases, J lost 1 base, and 14 bases lay in between. In DNA form, the CDR3 reads TGTGCCAGTAGTACCTATGGGACACCGAGCAATCAGCCCCAGCATTTT. Amino acids: CASSTYGTPSNQPQHF.

This sequence joins TRBV2 and TRBJ2-2; D may be TRBD2 (5 bases). The CDR3 has 13 residues. Trimming cost V 6 bases and J 6 bases, with 11 bases left between them. From germline, CDR1 is SNHLY and CDR2 FYNNEI. The chain's CDR3 is CASRATSSGELFF. DNA of the CDR3: TGTGCCAGCAGAGCTACTAGTTCCGGGGAGCTGTTTTTT.

The chain has TRBV12-5 and TRBJ2-2; 11 nucleotides match TRBD1. The CDR3 is 16 residues long. Trimming cost V 1 base and J 6 bases; bases outside gene matches: 4. Per germline, CDR1 LGHNT and CDR2 FRNRAP. The CDR3 region has the DNA TGTGCTAGTGGTTTGGCCGGGACAGGGGGATCCGGGGAGCTGTTTTTT. Translation gives CASGLAGTGGSGELFF.

CDR3 in DNA: TGTGCCAGCTCACCGGGTCGTGCGGGATCTGGGGCCAACGTCCTGACTTTC. It specifies CASSPGRAGSGANVLTF. The rearrangement links TRBV18 to TRBJ2-6; maybe TRBD2 (6 bases). The CDR3 length is 17 residues. The V gene's germline CDR1 is KGHSH and CDR2 LQKENI. The V gene lost 3 bases and the J gene lost 1 base, with 13 bases spanning the gap.